A single sample gave rise to the 26 T cell receptor beta chains below, sequenced in a study of blood T cell repertoires in COVID-19. The assay was immunoSEQ multiplex PCR, and TCRdb's table has in-frame clones only and misses some. Here the sample spans roughly 240,000 clones, over 80% being singletons. The material sequenced was peripheral blood. The receptors shown here come from a man in his 60s who had recovered from COVID-19.

J is TRBJ2-2 and V is TRBV2, with 8 bases aligning to TRBD2. Germline-derived CDR1 and CDR2 are SNHLY and FYNNEI. The ends lost 7 bases at V and 6 bases at J; junction bases unmatched: 13. CDR3 length equals 16 residues. The CDR3 is CASIPTPGLGSGELFF. As DNA, the CDR3 is TGTGCCAGCATACCTACGCCGGGACTAGGGTCCGGGGAGCTGTTTTTT.

The V gene is TRBV5-4, the J gene TRBJ1-1; D possibly corresponds to TRBD1 (5 bases). Germline V gene data show CDR1 as SGHNT and CDR2 as YYREEE (reference sequence). The CDR3 totals 15 residues. Trimming shortened V by 0 bases and J by 0 bases, and 9 bases separated the two germline ends. The chain's CDR3 is CASSLVAGVNTEAFF. DNA for the CDR3: TGTGCCAGCAGCTTGGTAGCGGGGGTGAACACTGAAGCTTTCTTT.

This chain connects TRBV19 to TRBJ2-2; 11 nucleotides align to TRBD2. The CDR3 loop spans 15 amino acids. Germline CDR1 LNHDA, CDR2 SQIVND (reference sequence). The ends lost 7 bases at V and 7 bases at J; junction bases unmatched: 8. Here the CDR3 reads CASTITSGRGGELFF. Here the CDR3 DNA reads TGTGCCAGTACCATCACTAGCGGGAGAGGCGGGGAGCTGTTTTTT.

V gene TRBV5-1 combines with J gene TRBJ2-3; D is possibly TRBD1 (5 bases). The V end lost 0 bases, the J end lost 2 bases, and 10 bases lay between the germline ends. The germline V gene encodes CDR1 SGHRS and CDR2 YFSETQ. The CDR3 is made up of 15 amino acids. This CDR3 is CASSLEGKDTDTQYF. The CDR3 DNA reads as TGCGCCAGCAGCTTGGAGGGGAAGGACACAGATACGCAGTATTTT.

The rearrangement uses TRBV5-4 and TRBJ1-2, with D perhaps matching TRBD1 (5 bases). Trimming took off 4 bases at V and 0 bases at J, with 13 bases between the two ends. The length of the CDR3 is 15 residues. Germline V CDR1 and CDR2: SGHNT, YYREEE (reference sequence). In DNA form, the CDR3 reads TGTGCCAGCAGCGGCCGGGGGGTAGCTAACTATGGCTACACCTTC. Translated, it gives CASSGRGVANYGYTF.

V and J are TRBV5-1 and TRBJ1-6; 8 bases align to TRBD1. Losses at the gene ends were 0 bases for V and 10 bases for J; bases not matched to a gene: 3. CDR3 length equals 14 residues. The germline V gene encodes CDR1 SGHRS and CDR2 YFSETQ. The CDR3 reads CASSLGGDRSPLHF. The CDR3 nucleotides are TGCGCCAGCAGCTTGGGAGGGGACAGGTCACCCCTCCACTTT.

This chain joins TRBV4-1 and TRBJ2-2, with 8 bases matching TRBD2. Germline V gene data show CDR1 as MGHRA and CDR2 as YSYEKL. CDR3 size: 14 residues. After removal of 1 base from V and 6 bases from J, the junction contained 1 base not matched to a gene. The CDR3: CASSQVGGAGELFF. Written as DNA, the CDR3 is TGCGCCAGCAGCCAAGTCGGGGGGGCCGGGGAGCTGTTTTTT.

The gene calls are TRBV5-1 and TRBJ2-3; 8 nucleotides align to TRBD2. Trimming removed 4 bases from V and 3 bases from J; junction bases left unmatched: 13. Germline V gene data show CDR1 as SGHRS and CDR2 as YFSETQ. The CDR3 spans 17 residues. CDR3 residues: CASSTRGGTLLTDTQYF. In DNA, the CDR3 is TGCGCCAGCAGCACCCGGGGGGGGACACTCCTTACAGATACGCAGTATTTT.

The sample holds one count of this clone. CDR3 loop: CAWSVAAPGADTQYF. The CDR3 coding sequence is TGTGCCTGGAGTGTAGCGGCTCCCGGTGCAGATACGCAGTATTTT. The chain has TRBV30 and TRBJ2-3; D may be TRBD2 (5 bases). The ends were cut back, 0 bases at V and 4 bases at J, with 14 bases in the middle. Germline-derived CDR1 and CDR2 are GTSNPN and SVGIG (reference sequence). This CDR3 spans 15 amino acids.

The chain uses TRBV30 and TRBJ2-7, with 8 positions matching TRBD2. V dropped 1 base and J dropped 5; count of bases not matched to a gene: 7. CDR3 length: 14 residues. Germline lookup yields CDR1 GTSNPN and CDR2 SVGIG (reference sequence). CDR3 loop: CAWSARGGTHEQYF. In DNA, the CDR3 is TGTGCCTGGAGTGCCCGGGGGGGGACCCACGAGCAGTACTTC.

The rearrangement uses TRBV5-5 and TRBJ2-7, with 8 bases lining up with TRBD1. Germline assignment: CDR1 SGHKS and CDR2 YYEKEE (reference sequence). J lost 6 bases, V lost 4 bases, and 18 bases had no gene match. The CDR3 spans 17 residues. CDR3 DNA: TGTGCCAGCAGCCCACTGGTTCCGGGACAGGATTCTTCCGAGCAGTACTTC. It is translated as CASSPLVPGQDSSEQYF. The entire variable domain, with the rest obtained from reference TRBV5-5 and TRBJ2-7, is as follows: DAGVTQSPTHLIKTRGQQVTLRCSPISGHKSVSWYQQVLGQGPQFIFQYYEKEERGRGNFPDRFSARQFPNYSSELNVNALLLGDSALYLCASSPLVPGQDSSEQYFGPGTRLTVT.

The V gene is TRBV7-6, the J gene TRBJ2-7; 11 bases are a match to TRBD2. CDR3 length: 14 amino acids. CDR1 and CDR2 from the germline V gene are SGHVS and FNYEAQ. V dropped 4 bases and J dropped 4; count of bases not matched to a gene: 3. In DNA, the CDR3 is TGTGCCAGCAGCTCGGGACTAGCGGTTTACGAGCAGTACTTC. As protein: CASSSGLAVYEQYF.

The chain recombines TRBV5-4 with TRBJ2-3, with D possibly matching TRBD1 (6 bases). V was cut by 3 bases and J by 2 bases, with 19 bases left in between. CDR3 length equals 17 residues. Germline lookup yields CDR1 SGHNT and CDR2 YYREEE (reference sequence). The CDR3 region is CASSSVTGTLHTDTQYF. Written as DNA, the CDR3 is TGTGCCAGCAGCTCGGTAACCGGGACACTTCACACAGATACGCAGTATTTT.

The CDR3 here is CASRQGALGYTF. Here the CDR3 DNA reads TGTGCCAGCAGGCAGGGGGCGTTAGGCTACACCTTC. The genes are TRBV27 and TRBJ1-2; 8 positions agree with TRBD1. V lost 6 bases to trimming and J lost 8 bases; unmatched junction nucleotides: 5. The CDR3 length is 12 residues. Germline values: CDR1 MNHEY, CDR2 SMNVEV (reference sequence).

This chain uses TRBV7-2 with TRBJ2-7, with a possible D match to TRBD1 (7 bases). The CDR3 loop spans 13 amino acids. Germline CDR1 SGHTA, CDR2 FQGNSA. Deletions cut 1 base from V and 12 bases from J, with 16 bases between. The CDR3 is CASSLDGRGVPYF. CDR3 nucleotide sequence: TGTGCCAGCAGCTTAGATGGCAGGGGGGTACCGTACTTC.

This clone has a count of ten or more. The chain combines TRBV24-1 with TRBJ2-7; 7 nucleotides agree with TRBD1. J gave up 6 bases and V 4 bases, and 17 bases lay outside the gene matches. CDR3 size: 17 residues. The germline gives CDR1 KGHDR, CDR2 SFDVKD. CDR3 sequence (DNA): TGTGCCACCAGTGAGTCGCCCAAGGACAGGCGCCTCCCCGAGCAGTACTTC. Residues: CATSESPKDRRLPEQYF.

The rearrangement uses TRBV27 and TRBJ1-2; no reliable D call. CDR1 and CDR2 from the germline V gene are MNHEY and SMNVEV (reference sequence). Trimming removed 5 bases from V and 1 base from J, with 17 bases in between. CDR3 size: 16 residues. DNA of the CDR3: TGTGCCAGCAGTGCCCTGCGTTTGCCGCTTAACTATGGCTACACCTTC. It codes for CASSALRLPLNYGYTF.

V is TRBV28 and J is TRBJ2-5; maybe TRBD2 (6 bases). Trimming cost V 3 bases and J 9 bases, with 11 bases left between them. Germline V gives CDR1 MDHEN, CDR2 SYDVKM. The CDR3 covers 12 residues. The CDR3 DNA is TGTGCCAGCAGTTTGCCGGGAGCGGCCCAGTACTTC. It codes for CASSLPGAAQYF.

The V call is TRBV10-2, the J call TRBJ2-1, with TRBD2 identical over 10 bases. J lost 6 bases, V lost 5 bases, and 4 bases had no gene match. The CDR3 length is 14 residues. Per the germline V gene, CDR1 is WSHSY and CDR2 is SAAADI. CDR3 sequence (DNA): TGCGCCAGCAGTCTAGCGGGAGTGCGCAATGAGCAGTTCTTC. This gives the protein CASSLAGVRNEQFF.

The rearrangement links TRBV27 to TRBJ2-2, with D tentatively TRBD1 (6 bases). Deletions cut 2 bases from V and 5 bases from J, with 12 bases between. The germline gives CDR1 MNHEY, CDR2 SMNVEV (reference sequence). CDR3 length equals 15 residues. The CDR3 sequence is CASSLTGKVTGELFF. In DNA form, the CDR3 reads TGTGCCAGCAGTTTAACAGGGAAAGTAACCGGGGAGCTGTTTTTT.

Only one count was recorded for this clone. CDR3: CASIGAGGPRYNEQFF. The CDR3 coding sequence is TGTGCCAGCATTGGAGCGGGAGGGCCTCGTTACAATGAGCAGTTCTTC. The chain is built from TRBV2 and TRBJ2-1, with 10 bases that match TRBD2. The CDR3 sequence is 16 residues long. The junction had 10 bases not matched to a gene; V was cut back by 7 bases and J by 4 bases. Germline values: CDR1 SNHLY, CDR2 FYNNEI.

The chain employs TRBV19 and TRBJ1-5; 7 bases map to TRBD1. CDR1 is LNHDA, CDR2 SQIVND, per germline (reference sequence). The V gene end was trimmed by 6 bases and the J gene end by 1 base; junction bases not matched to a gene: 6. The CDR3 runs to 15 residues. CDR3 DNA: TGTGCCAGTAGCGACCAGGGGGTAAGCAATCAGCCCCAGCATTTT. It yields the protein CASSDQGVSNQPQHF.

Here the CDR3 reads CASSPTLAGVQDTQYF. CDR3 in DNA: TGTGCCAGCAGCCCAACTCTAGCGGGGGTCCAAGATACGCAGTATTTT. This chain joins TRBV9 and TRBJ2-3, with 10 positions matching TRBD2. In germline, CDR1 is SGDLS, CDR2 YYNGEE. Unmatched junction bases numbered 10, after V lost 4 bases and J lost 5 bases. The length of the CDR3 is 16 residues.

The chain joins TRBV7-7 to TRBJ2-1, with 9 bases identical to TRBD2. The CDR3 contains 19 residues. Per the germline V gene, CDR1 is SSHAT and CDR2 is FNYEAQ (reference sequence). The J segment lost 4 bases and the V segment lost 5 bases, leaving 18 bases of the junction unmatched. The CDR3 spells CASSARTSGLRGRYNEQFF. The CDR3 nucleotides are TGTGCCAGCAGCGCTAGAACTAGCGGGTTAAGGGGGAGGTACAATGAGCAGTTCTTC.

This chain connects TRBV5-4 to TRBJ2-3, with a possible D match to TRBD1 (5 bases). V was trimmed by 3 bases and J by 0 bases, leaving 14 bases between them. The CDR3 has 16 residues. From germline, CDR1 is SGHNT and CDR2 YYREEE (reference sequence). This CDR3 reads CASSSSPRQSTDTQYF. CDR3 sequence (DNA): TGTGCCAGCAGCTCCTCACCTCGACAGAGCACAGATACGCAGTATTTT.

The rearrangement links TRBV2 to TRBJ2-2; TRBD2 matches 13 bases. The CDR3 is 14 amino acids. V dropped 10 bases and J dropped 6; count of bases not matched to a gene: 5. In germline, CDR1 is SNHLY, CDR2 FYNNEI. In DNA, the CDR3 is TGTGCCACCAGGACTAGCGGGAGTGCCGGGGAGCTGTTTTTT. It codes for CATRTSGSAGELFF. Drawing the rest from reference TRBV2 and TRBJ2-2, the complete variable domain is EPEVTQTPSHQVTQMGQEVILRCVPISNHLYFYWYRQILGQKVEFLVSFYNNEISEKSEIFDDQFSVERPDGSNFTLKIRSTKLEDSAMYFCATRTSGSAGELFFGEGSRLTVL.